Reported below is one T cell receptor (beta chain). The assay used deep level. Only in-frame clones appear in the TCRdb table, and some are missing; sequencing was by immunoSEQ multiplex PCR. The sample has about 120,000 clones; approximately 70% are singletons. The data belong to a study of shared clonotypes between healthy human individuals. The CDR3 runs 17 residues. The V gene end was trimmed by 6 bases and the J gene end by 5 bases; junction bases not matched to a gene: 14. Germline CDR1 is SNHLY and CDR2 is FYNNEI. What CD8 memory combined were CD45RO+ cells and CCR7-negative CD45RA+ TemRA cells.

The receptor was derived from a woman in her twenties or thirties in good health. J is TRBJ1-5 and V is TRBV2, with 9 bases aligning to TRBD1. The source material was memory CD8+ T cells sorted from blood. This sample's subset: CD45RO+ cells pooled with CCR7-negative TemRA cells. DNA for the CDR3: TGTGCCAGCAGCCATGGAAGGACAGGGGCACCTTATCAGCCCCAGCATTTT. This gives the protein CASSHGRTGAPYQPQHF.